This is a list of T cell receptor beta chains from one sample in a study of human T cells and chemical hapten exposure. A single record per CDR3 protein comes from TCRdb applying MiXCR to the RACE reads. The top ten clones hold around 8.8% of a sample with approximately 370,000 distinct CDR3 sequences, approximately 5% of them seen once. The starting material was whole blood, obtained in connection with sensitization to the hapten diphenylcyclopropenone (DPC). The receptors shown here come from a woman between 18 and 29 years old with alopecia areata. Some clones in this sample may be carry-over from other donors' samples. The CDR3 runs from the conserved cysteine through the conserved F or W. A D gene is named only where the DNA matches it firmly. Expanded clones get a size class; other rows say once, few or many, or leave the size out.

>-|TRBJ2-3|TRBV24-1|-
CATADGSTDTQYF
TGTGCCACCGCCGACGGTAGCACAGATACGCAGTATTTT
>-|TRBJ2-2|TRBV10-3|-
CASYMNTGELFF
TGTGCCTCCTACATGAACACCGGGGAGCTGTTTTTT
>-|TRBJ1-6|TRBV6-2/TRBV6-3|-
CASSYEIYSPLHF
TGTGCCAGCAGTTATGAGATTTATTCACCCCTCCACTTT
>TRBD1|TRBJ1-5|TRBV4-1|many
CASSQTRGGQGKQPQHF
TGCGCCAGCAGCCAGACGCGAGGTGGACAGGGAAAACAGCCCCAGCATTTT
>TRBD2|TRBJ2-3|TRBV28|few
CASSFLLAGEGTQYF
TGTGCCAGCAGTTTCCTACTAGCGGGGGAGGGTACGCAGTATTTT
>TRBD1|TRBJ1-5|TRBV7-2|many
CASSLRGQFNQPQHF
TGTGCCAGCAGCTTAAGGGGACAGTTTAATCAGCCCCAGCATTTT
>-|TRBJ1-4|TRBV2|many
CASSDRLEKLFF
TGTGCCAGCAGTGATAGACTAGAAAAACTGTTTTTT
>-|TRBJ2-7|TRBV20-1|few
CSARAGGGDYEQYF
TGCAGTGCTAGAGCTGGGGGCGGGGACTACGAGCAGTACTTC
>TRBD1|TRBJ1-1|TRBV7-2|many
CASSLDRGNEAFF
TGTGCCAGCAGCCTAGACAGGGGGAATGAAGCTTTCTTT
>-|TRBJ1-5|TRBV24-1|-
CATSPAGEGSNQPQHF
TGTGCCACCAGTCCGGCAGGGGAAGGCAGCAATCAGCCCCAGCATTTT
>TRBD1|TRBJ1-1|TRBV24-1|once
CATSENRGPNTEAFF
TGTGCCACCAGTGAAAACAGGGGCCCCAACACTGAAGCTTTCTTT
>TRBD1|TRBJ1-5|TRBV7-9|many
CASSFSTGGNQPQHF
TGTGCCAGCAGCTTTTCGACAGGGGGCAATCAGCCCCAGCATTTT
>-|TRBJ2-7|TRBV4-2|few
CASSPTGGVTYEQYF
TGTGCCAGCAGCCCCACAGGGGGGGTTACCTACGAGCAGTACTTC
>TRBD1|TRBJ2-6|TRBV6-6|few
CASKNPGQSSSGANVLTF
TGTGCCAGCAAAAACCCGGGACAGTCCAGCTCTGGGGCCAACGTCCTGACTTTC
>-|TRBJ1-6|TRBV11-2|many
CASSRTPVSNNSPLHF
TGTGCCAGCAGCCGAACCCCTGTCAGCAATAATTCACCCCTCCACTTT
>-|TRBJ2-5|TRBV7-2|many
CASSPVQETQYF
TGTGCCAGCAGCCCGGTCCAAGAGACCCAGTACTTC
>-|TRBJ2-5|TRBV13|-
CASSLREFQETQYF
TGTGCCAGCAGCTTAAGAGAGTTTCAAGAGACCCAGTACTTC
>-|TRBJ1-5|TRBV12-3/TRBV12-4|few
CASSLVAGDNQPQHF
TGTGCCAGCAGTTTAGTCGCCGGAGATAATCAGCCCCAGCATTTT
>TRBD1|TRBJ2-1|TRBV7-8|many
CASSLASYRDRGLNEQFF
TGTGCCAGCAGCTTAGCCTCTTACAGGGACAGGGGTTTGAATGAGCAGTTCTTC
>TRBD1|TRBJ2-7|TRBV6-5|few
CASSHDPGQGPYEQYF
TGTGCCAGCAGTCACGATCCGGGACAGGGACCCTACGAGCAGTACTTC
>TRBD2|TRBJ2-3|TRBV4-3|many
CASSQPSGTSQSTDTQYF
TGCGCCAGCAGCCAACCTAGCGGGACTAGCCAGAGCACAGATACGCAGTATTTT
>TRBD1|TRBJ1-3|TRBV6-5|-
CASSRTGPSERVTIYF
TGTGCCAGCAGCAGGACAGGGCCCTCGGAGAGAGTCACCATATATTTT
>TRBD2|TRBJ2-3|TRBV10-2|few
CASSEPLAGGTDTQYF
TGCGCCAGCAGTGAACCACTAGCGGGGGGCACAGATACGCAGTATTTT
>TRBD1|TRBJ1-3|TRBV2|many
CASSIDRDSGNTIYF
TGTGCCAGCAGTATCGACAGGGACTCTGGAAACACCATATATTTT
>-|TRBJ2-3|TRBV6-5|many
CASREDSTDTQYF
TGTGCCAGCAGGGAGGACAGCACAGATACGCAGTATTTT
>TRBD1|TRBJ2-2|TRBV9|-
CASSVGQGDTGELFF
TGTGCCAGCAGCGTAGGTCAGGGGGACACCGGGGAGCTGTTTTTT
>-|TRBJ2-3|TRBV7-2|many
CASSLSVFRTDTQYF
TGTGCCAGCAGCTTATCCGTGTTTCGCACAGATACGCAGTATTTT
>-|TRBJ1-4|TRBV20-1|few
CSAAHATNEKLFF
TGCAGTGCCGCCCATGCAACTAATGAAAAACTGTTTTTT
>-|TRBJ1-1|TRBV29-1|many
CSVESRTQNTEAFF
TGCAGCGTTGAATCAAGGACTCAGAACACTGAAGCTTTCTTT
>-|TRBJ1-5|TRBV9|few
CASSYRDDQPQHF
TGTGCCAGCAGTTACAGGGACGATCAGCCCCAGCATTTT
>-|TRBJ1-1|TRBV7-9|few
CASSQIRQIRGVSPEAFF
TGTGCCAGCAGCCAAATAAGACAGATTAGGGGCGTGAGTCCTGAAGCTTTCTTT
>-|TRBJ1-1|TRBV12-3/TRBV12-4|many
CASSFEANTEAFF
TGTGCCAGCAGTTTCGAAGCGAACACTGAAGCTTTCTTT
>-|TRBJ2-7|TRBV21-1|-
CASRDGVRPGYEQYF
TGTGCCAGCAGAGACGGGGTGAGGCCTGGGTACGAGCAGTACTTC
>-|TRBJ2-1|TRBV7-9|few
CASSSHLDGYNEQFF
TGTGCCAGCAGCTCCCACCTGGACGGATACAATGAGCAGTTCTTC
>-|TRBJ2-3|TRBV6-5|many
CASSYSADTDTQYF
TGTGCCAGCAGTTACTCGGCCGACACAGATACGCAGTATTTT
>-|TRBJ1-1|TRBV12-3/TRBV12-4|-
CASSLSPVGAFF
TGTGCCAGCAGTTTATCGCCTGTGGGAGCTTTCTTT
>-|TRBJ1-5|TRBV6-2/TRBV6-3|few
CASSYSDSLDQPQHF
TGTGCCAGCAGTTACTCGGACAGTCTCGATCAGCCCCAGCATTTT
>TRBD1|TRBJ1-6|TRBV12-3/TRBV12-4|-
CASSLDPGQDSPLHF
TGTGCCAGCAGTTTAGATCCCGGACAGGATTCACCCCTCCACTTT
>-|TRBJ1-5|TRBV11-2|many
CASSLQGSSNQPQHF
TGTGCCAGCAGCCTCCAGGGATCGAGCAATCAGCCCCAGCATTTT
>-|TRBJ1-5|TRBV6-5|few
CASSYSAAAGNQPQHF
TGTGCCAGCAGTTACTCAGCGGCGGCAGGAAATCAGCCCCAGCATTTT
>-|TRBJ1-2|TRBV12-3/TRBV12-4|-
CASSLTQGGNYGYTF
TGTGCCAGCAGCCTGACTCAGGGAGGAAACTATGGCTACACCTTC
>-|TRBJ2-6|TRBV4-3|few
CASSQDGPSGANVLTF
TGCGCCAGCAGCCAAGATGGTCCCTCTGGGGCCAACGTCCTGACTTTC
>-|TRBJ2-3|TRBV7-2|few
CASSLKQGRDTQYF
TGTGCCAGCAGCTTAAAACAGGGAAGAGATACGCAGTATTTT
>-|TRBJ2-5|TRBV10-3|-
CAISERGTQYF
TGTGCCATCAGTGAACGCGGGACCCAGTACTTC
>-|TRBJ2-7|TRBV3-1|-
CASSQGPDSYEQYF
TGTGCCAGCAGCCAAGGACCCGATTCCTACGAGCAGTACTTC
>TRBD2|TRBJ2-3|TRBV4-2|many
CASSQELAGGTDTQYF
TGTGCCAGCAGCCAAGAACTAGCGGGGGGCACAGATACGCAGTATTTT
>-|TRBJ2-2|TRBV20-1|many
CSARQGIFTGELFF
TGCAGTGCTAGACAAGGGATTTTTACCGGGGAGCTGTTTTTT
>-|TRBJ1-3|TRBV4-3|few
CASSQDFRDSGNTIYF
TGCGCCAGCAGCCAAGATTTCCGGGACTCTGGAAACACCATATATTTT
>-|TRBJ2-2|TRBV5-1|-
CASSLDTAGNTGELFF
TGCGCCAGCAGCTTGGACACGGCCGGTAACACCGGGGAGCTGTTTTTT
>-|TRBJ2-3|TRBV5-1|-
CASSLSGFGTDTQYF
TGCGCCAGCAGCCTGAGCGGATTTGGCACAGATACGCAGTATTTT
>TRBD2|TRBJ2-3|TRBV10-3|-
CAIKPGLAAPSNTDTQYF
TGTGCCATCAAGCCGGGACTAGCGGCCCCTTCAAACACAGATACGCAGTATTTT
>-|TRBJ1-1|TRBV4-3|-
CASSQGVAGAHTEAFF
TGCGCCAGCAGCCAGGGTGTAGCCGGGGCCCACACTGAAGCTTTCTTT
>-|TRBJ2-6|TRBV6-5|many
CASTDSGANVLTF
TGTGCCAGCACCGACTCTGGGGCCAACGTCCTGACTTTC
>-|TRBJ2-7|TRBV12-3/TRBV12-4|many
CASSLNGPSYEQYF
TGTGCCAGCAGTTTAAATGGCCCGTCCTACGAGCAGTACTTC
>-|TRBJ1-1|TRBV5-4|many
CASSLPGGSNTEAFF
TGTGCCAGCAGCTTGCCGGGGGGCTCGAACACTGAAGCTTTCTTT
>-|TRBJ1-5|TRBV18|many
CASSPLNGGNQPQHF
TGTGCCAGCTCACCACTAAACGGTGGCAATCAGCCCCAGCATTTT
>-|TRBJ2-2|TRBV6-2/TRBV6-3|many
CASHLSGATGELFF
TGTGCCAGCCATCTATCCGGGGCCACCGGGGAGCTGTTTTTT
>-|TRBJ1-2|TRBV29-1|many
CSVEDRRGYGYTF
TGCAGCGTTGAAGACAGGAGGGGCTATGGCTACACCTTC